These 20 T cell receptor beta chains came from one sample sequenced in a study of blood T cell repertoires in COVID-19 (dated by TCRdb to the early 2020s). Library preparation used the immunoSEQ multiplex PCR assay. The table was pulled from immuneACCESS by TCRdb, which kept in-frame rearrangements only. Such tables lose some clones; where checked, under half of the loss comes from unresolved V genes, and the rest has no known cause. Counted in this sample were some 140,000 clones; about 80% of them appeared once. Approximately 10% of the sample goes to the ten largest clones. Material for sequencing was peripheral blood. These receptor sequences come from a human donor in a cohort sampled during active COVID-19.

The J gene is TRBJ2-2, the V gene TRBV28, with 7 positions matching TRBD1. The junction had 10 bases not matched to a gene; V was cut back by 5 bases and J by 1 base. The CDR3 is 17 residues long. Germline V gene data show CDR1 as MDHEN and CDR2 as SYDVKM. The CDR3 coding sequence is TGTGCCAGCAGTACACCCTCCGGGACAGTGAACACCGGGGAGCTGTTTTTT. Amino acids: CASSTPSGTVNTGELFF.

The V and J genes are TRBV24-1 and TRBJ2-7; 9 nucleotides align to TRBD1. This CDR3 comprises 14 residues. From germline, CDR1 is KGHDR and CDR2 SFDVKD. After removal of 4 bases from V and 6 bases from J, the junction contained 6 bases not matched to a gene. CDR3 DNA: TGTGCCACCAGTGACGCCGGGACAGGGAGCGAGCAGTACTTC. Residues: CATSDAGTGSEQYF.

The V gene is TRBV6-6, the J gene TRBJ2-2; D is ambiguous. Germline CDR1 MNHNY, CDR2 SVGAGI (reference sequence). Deletions cut 2 bases from V and 8 bases from J, with 12 bases between. The CDR3 has 14 amino acids. CDR3 sequence (DNA): TGTGCCAGCAGTTACCCCGGTTCCGGGGGGGAGCTGTTTTTT. Amino acids: CASSYPGSGGELFF.

The chain uses TRBV3-1 (or the pseudogene TRBV3-2) and TRBJ1-2; 8 bases align to TRBD1. Germline V gives CDR1 LGHDT, CDR2 YNNKEL (reference sequence). This CDR3 has 15 amino acids. J was trimmed by 7 bases and V by 0 bases; bases with no gene match: 7. In DNA, the CDR3 is TGTGCCAGCAGCCAAGAGGACAGGGCATCACCTGGCTACACCTTC. Protein: CASSQEDRASPGYTF.

The genes are TRBV5-1 and TRBJ1-1; the D gene is possibly TRBD1 (6 bases). CDR3 length: 15 amino acids. Germline V CDR1 and CDR2: SGHRS, YFSETQ. The V gene lost 3 bases and the J gene lost 0 bases, with 12 bases spanning the gap. Here the CDR3 reads CASSWATGLNTEAFF. CDR3 nucleotides: TGCGCCAGCAGCTGGGCGACAGGATTGAACACTGAAGCTTTCTTT.

This chain uses TRBV7-3 with TRBJ2-7, with a possible D match to TRBD1 (7 bases). This CDR3 contains 13 residues. Germline CDR1 and CDR2: SGHTA and FQGTGA. The V end was cut by 5 bases, the J end by 6 bases, with 14 bases between. CDR3 sequence: CASSQGQGGEQYF. CDR3 in DNA: TGTGCCAGCAGCCAGGGGCAGGGGGGCGAGCAGTACTTC.

The chain has TRBV5-1 and TRBJ1-1, with D unresolved. Germline V lookup: CDR1 SGHRS, CDR2 YFSETQ. The CDR3 has 17 amino acids. Trimming left V 2 bases short and J 1 base short, with 18 bases between. CDR3 sequence (DNA): TGCGCCAGCAGCTTTACCGGCGGGCCGCTTAAGAACACTGAAGCTTTCTTT. As protein: CASSFTGGPLKNTEAFF.

The genes are TRBV3-1 (or the pseudogene TRBV3-2) and TRBJ2-2; tentative D call: TRBD2 (6 bases). Deletions cut 4 bases from V and 4 bases from J, with 13 bases between. Germline CDR1 LGHDT, CDR2 YNNKEL (reference sequence). The CDR3 runs 15 residues. The CDR3 region has the DNA TGTGCCAGCAGCCCAGAGCTGGGGGGCACCGGGGAGCTGTTTTTT. It translates to CASSPELGGTGELFF.

The chain links TRBV5-1 to TRBJ2-7; 8 positions agree with TRBD1. Trimming cost V 0 bases and J 5 bases; bases outside gene matches: 7. The length of the CDR3 is 15 residues. Germline CDR1 reads SGHRS; CDR2 reads YFSETQ. The CDR3 region has the DNA TGCGCCAGCAGCTTGGAGGACAGGGTCTCGGACGAGCAGTACTTC. This gives the protein CASSLEDRVSDEQYF.

The rearrangement links TRBV4-1 to TRBJ2-7, with D tentatively TRBD2 (6 bases). V was trimmed by 4 bases and J by 3 bases, leaving 16 bases between them. The germline V gene encodes CDR1 MGHRA and CDR2 YSYEKL. The length of the CDR3 is 15 residues. The CDR3, as DNA: TGCGCCAGCAGCCGAGGAGGAGGGAGATTCTACGAGCAGTACTTC. Translated: CASSRGGGRFYEQYF.

The gene calls are TRBV5-6 and TRBJ2-7; tentative D call: TRBD2 (6 bases). The CDR3 spans 15 residues. V lost 3 bases to trimming and J lost 1 base, with 14 bases between them. In germline, CDR1 is SGHDT, CDR2 YYEEEE. The CDR3 DNA follows: TGTGCCAGCAGCTCTGCGGGGTTATCTTCCTACGAGCAGTACTTC. The encoded protein is CASSSAGLSSYEQYF.

The chain couples TRBV7-9 to TRBJ1-1; 9 bases align to TRBD1. Germline V gives CDR1 SEHNR, CDR2 FQNEAQ (reference sequence). J was trimmed by 1 base and V by 5 bases; bases with no gene match: 2. The CDR3 covers 14 residues. The chain's CDR3 is CASSAQGANTEAFF. The CDR3, as DNA: TGTGCCAGCAGCGCACAGGGGGCGAACACTGAAGCTTTCTTT.

The gene calls are TRBV3-1 (or the pseudogene TRBV3-2) and TRBJ1-1; maybe TRBD1 (5 bases). Trimming stripped 0 bases from V and 1 base from J, with 12 bases between. There are 16 residues in the CDR3. Germline values: CDR1 LGHDT, CDR2 YNNKEL (reference sequence). This CDR3 reads CASSQERFQGNTEAFF. In nucleotides, the CDR3 is TGTGCCAGCAGCCAAGAACGTTTTCAGGGGAACACTGAAGCTTTCTTT.

This clone showed up just once. This sequence joins TRBV7-6 and TRBJ2-7; 9 positions match TRBD1. The CDR3 extends over 13 amino acids. V gave up 5 bases and J gave up 8 bases; unmatched junction bases: 7. Germline-derived CDR1 and CDR2 are SGHVS and FNYEAQ. CDR3: CASSLDRGRQQYF. Written as DNA, the CDR3 is TGTGCCAGCAGCCTGGACAGGGGTCGGCAGCAGTACTTC.

The V and J genes are TRBV2 and TRBJ1-6; D is perhaps TRBD1 (6 bases). This CDR3 is built from 13 residues. V lost 4 bases to trimming and J lost 10 bases, with 11 bases between them. Looked up from germline, CDR1 is SNHLY and CDR2 is FYNNEI. CDR3 coding DNA: TGTGCCAGCAGTGTACAGGGTCGGTCACCCCTCCACTTT. Its protein product is CASSVQGRSPLHF.

The J gene is TRBJ1-1, the V gene TRBV7-6; 7 bases map to TRBD1. Trimming cost V 5 bases and J 7 bases; bases outside gene matches: 10. This CDR3 has 14 residues. Germline lookup yields CDR1 SGHVS and CDR2 FNYEAQ. The CDR3 is CASSPQGVGGEAFF. The DNA of the CDR3 is TGTGCCAGCAGCCCCCAGGGGGTTGGGGGTGAAGCTTTCTTT.

V and J are TRBV9 and TRBJ2-1; TRBD1 aligns across 7 bases. The junction had 9 bases not matched to a gene; V was cut back by 3 bases and J by 6 bases. Germline CDR1 is SGDLS and CDR2 is YYNGEE. CDR3 size: 15 residues. The chain's CDR3 is CASSDRTGWGNEQFF. CDR3 coding DNA: TGTGCCAGCAGCGACCGGACAGGTTGGGGCAATGAGCAGTTCTTC. The variable domain in full, completed from reference TRBV9 and TRBJ2-1, reads DSGVTQTPKHLITATGQRVTLRCSPRSGDLSVYWYQQSLDQGLQFLIQYYNGEERAKGNILERFSAQQFPDLHSELNLSSLELGDSALYFCASSDRTGWGNEQFFGPGTRLTVL.

This clone was observed a few times. This chain uses TRBV3-1 (or the pseudogene TRBV3-2) with TRBJ1-3; D gene uncertain. V was clipped by 2 bases and J by 3 bases, with 8 bases between them. The CDR3 spans 14 residues. The germline V gene has CDR1 LGHDT and CDR2 YNNKEL (reference sequence). CDR3 sequence: CASSQYGNGNTIYF. The CDR3 region has the DNA TGTGCCAGCAGCCAATACGGGAATGGAAACACCATATATTTT.

The genes are TRBV29-1 and TRBJ2-5; 7 positions match TRBD1. The CDR3 has 14 residues. The germline gives CDR1 SQVTM, CDR2 ANQGSEA. Trimming at V came to 4 bases and at J to 0 bases, leaving 5 bases not matched to a gene. The CDR3 sequence is CSVGLGGYQETQYF. The DNA for the CDR3 is TGCAGCGTTGGATTAGGGGGCTACCAAGAGACCCAGTACTTC.

The table lists this clone with a count of one. The V gene is TRBV5-6, the J gene TRBJ2-5; the match to TRBD1 covers 8 bases. The CDR3 totals 13 residues. V dropped 5 bases and J dropped 4; count of bases not matched to a gene: 4. CDR1 SGHDT and CDR2 YYEEEE come from the germline V gene. The CDR3: CASSRTGRETQYF. The CDR3 DNA follows: TGTGCCAGCAGTCGGACAGGGAGAGAGACCCAGTACTTC.